A single sample is the source of the 7 T cell receptor beta chains below, sequenced in a study of identical twins. MiXCR, run by TCRdb on the 5' RACE reads, gives a single entry per CDR3 protein. The table has 350,000 to 400,000 distinct CDR3 sequences, 9% seen once. The sequenced sample consisted of naive T cells sorted from blood. All receptors derive from a woman aged 45-59 years in good health.

This chain uses TRBV12-3 or TRBV12-4 with TRBJ2-3; 9 bases are a match to TRBD2. After removal of 5 bases from V and 1 base from J, the junction contained 7 bases not matched to a gene. CDR3 size: 16 residues. This chain's CDR3 is CASSTFSGSGTDTQYF. The CDR3 DNA sequence: TGTGCCAGCAGTACCTTTAGCGGGAGCGGCACAGATACGCAGTATTTT.

The genes are TRBV12-3 or TRBV12-4 and TRBJ1-4; no reliable D call. V shed 5 bases and J shed 5 bases, with 12 bases lying between them. This CDR3 is 14 amino acids long. CDR3 amino acids: CASSPFRKNEKLFF. As DNA, the CDR3 is TGTGCCAGCAGTCCATTCCGGAAGAATGAAAAACTGTTTTTT.

At least ten counts were recorded for this clonotype. The chain uses TRBV7-9 and TRBJ2-5; maybe TRBD1 (6 bases). Trimming removed 6 bases from V and 1 base from J, with 12 bases in between. CDR1 and CDR2 (germline): SEHNR, FQNEAQ (reference sequence). The CDR3 has 14 residues. DNA for the CDR3: TGTGCCAGCAGAAATCCAGGGGCCCAAGAGACCCAGTACTTC. This gives the protein CASRNPGAQETQYF.

This clonotype appeared a few times. The V gene is TRBV20-1, the J gene TRBJ2-5; D is uncertain. The germline V and J ends were trimmed by 3 bases and 7 bases, with 15 bases remaining between them. CDR3 length: 13 amino acids. Germline assignment: CDR1 DFQATT and CDR2 SNEGSKA (reference sequence). The CDR3 is CSASQVAYRTQYF. The CDR3 nucleotides are TGCAGTGCTAGCCAGGTGGCTTATAGGACCCAGTACTTC.

The chain links TRBV4-2 to TRBJ1-1; D not resolved. V was trimmed by 1 base and J by 3 bases, leaving 15 bases between them. The CDR3 covers 16 residues. The germline V gene encodes CDR1 LGHNA and CDR2 YNFKEQ. In nucleotides, the CDR3 is TGTGCCAGCAGCCAAGTGGAGATCATTGGTGACACTGAAGCTTTCTTT. This sequence encodes CASSQVEIIGDTEAFF.

This clonotype was observed at least ten times. The genes are TRBV29-1 and TRBJ2-1, with D maybe TRBD2 (5 bases). V was pared by 7 bases and J by 7 bases, with 20 bases between. The CDR3 length is 14 residues. CDR1 and CDR2 (germline): SQVTM, ANQGSEA. The CDR3 is CSGLKRSMGNEQFF. The CDR3, as DNA: TGCAGCGGCCTCAAGCGGAGTATGGGGAATGAGCAGTTCTTC.

This clonotype was seen only a few times. An end of the junction does not agree with germline; a read error may underlie this. The chain couples TRBV28 to TRBJ1-1; D gene ambiguous. The CDR3 sequence is 14 residues long. Germline V gene data show CDR1 as MDHEN and CDR2 as SYDVKM. The CDR3 sequence is CASSLAGKARSLVF. In DNA, the CDR3 is TGTGCCAGCAGTTTGGCCGGGAAAGCCCGAAGCTTGGTCTTT.